One and the same sample provided the 26 T cell receptor beta chains below, sequenced in a study of beta chain features in type 1 diabetes. Expressed TCRB transcripts got sequenced, as all isolated RNA was reverse transcribed. Measured with immunoSEQ multiplex PCR; TCRdb has only the in-frame clones, and not every one. Of under 450,000 clones in the sample, around 13% were seen once. Sequencing was done on a sample of naive CD4+ T cells from blood. The receptor source for this set is a man younger than 40 in good health.

This clone occurred a few times. The gene calls are TRBV4-3 and TRBJ2-2; D gene ambiguous. Deletions cut 0 bases from V and 3 bases from J, with 5 bases between. The CDR3 covers 14 residues. Germline CDR1 and CDR2: LGHNA and YSLEER. CDR3 residues: CASSQDLYTGELFF. DNA for the CDR3: TGCGCCAGCAGCCAAGATCTCTACACCGGGGAGCTGTTTTTT.

This clone was recorded at least ten times. The chain uses TRBV13 and TRBJ2-7; the match to TRBD2 covers 7 bases. From germline, CDR1 is PRHDT and CDR2 FYEKMQ (reference sequence). CDR3 length: 14 residues. The V segment lost 3 bases and the J segment 3 bases; nucleotides outside the gene matches: 5. The CDR3 spells CASSLGGVRYEQYV. The DNA of the CDR3 is TGTGCCAGCAGCTTGGGAGGGGTTCGCTACGAGCAGTACGTC.

This clone was detected a few times. The chain carries TRBV4-1 and TRBJ2-3; unclear D gene. This CDR3 is built from 13 residues. The V end lost 0 bases, the J end lost 7 bases, and 8 bases lay between the germline ends. Germline values: CDR1 MGHRA, CDR2 YSYEKL. DNA for the CDR3: TGCGCCAGCAGCCAAGAGATTTTTAATACGCAGTATTTT. Protein: CASSQEIFNTQYF.

The V gene is TRBV14, the J gene TRBJ2-5; tentative D call: TRBD2 (6 bases). The CDR3 totals 14 residues. Between the trimmed V and J ends, which lost 1 base and 4 bases, there was a span of 10 bases. Germline assignment: CDR1 SGHDN and CDR2 FVKESK. The CDR3 DNA reads as TGTGCCAGCAGCCAAGTTCTCGGGGGAGAGACCCAGTACTTC. This codes for CASSQVLGGETQYF.

This chain links TRBV7-2 with TRBJ2-3; 8 bases agree with TRBD2. V shed 8 bases, J shed 4 bases, and the junction held 14 bases outside the gene matches. Looked up from germline, CDR1 is SGHTA and CDR2 is FQGNSA. There are 16 residues in the CDR3. The CDR3 is CASPLSVSGSADTQYF. DNA of the CDR3: TGTGCCAGCCCGCTGAGTGTCAGCGGGAGTGCAGATACGCAGTATTTT.

CDR3 loop: CASSLVRARETQYF. Here the CDR3 DNA reads TGTGCCAGCAGCTTAGTCCGAGCCCGGGAGACCCAGTACTTC. The chain carries TRBV7-6 and TRBJ2-5; D is unclear. Germline assignment: CDR1 SGHVS and CDR2 FNYEAQ. V was trimmed by 1 base and J by 5 bases, leaving 11 bases between them. This CDR3 is built from 14 residues.

This clone was counted a few times. This chain links TRBV27 with TRBJ2-1; unclear D gene. CDR1 is MNHEY, CDR2 SMNVEV, per germline (reference sequence). Trimming removed 7 bases at V and 4 bases at J, with 5 bases between. This CDR3 region has 11 residues. In nucleotides, the CDR3 is TGTGCCAGCAATAGTTACAATGAGCAGTTCTTC. Encoded protein: CASNSYNEQFF.

The chain recombines TRBV5-1 with TRBJ2-5; the D gene is possibly TRBD2 (6 bases). The length of the CDR3 is 13 residues. Per germline, CDR1 SGHRS and CDR2 YFSETQ. Trimming stripped 4 bases from V and 3 bases from J, with 10 bases between. CDR3 in DNA: TGCGCCAGCAGCCTGACTAGGGAAGAGACCCAGTACTTC. Its translation is CASSLTREETQYF.

This clone was seen a few times. The chain is built from TRBV20-1 and TRBJ1-2; D is unresolved. Germline loops: CDR1 DFQATT, CDR2 SNEGSKA (reference sequence). The CDR3 runs to 11 residues. Trimming removed 6 bases from V and 8 bases from J, with 13 bases in between. The CDR3 bases are TGCAGTGCCTCCCCGCCCCCCGGCTACACCTTC. Translated, it gives CSASPPPGYTF.

This clone came up a few times. J is TRBJ1-2 and V is TRBV28; D gene unclear. Trimming took off 7 bases at V and 2 bases at J, with 14 bases between the two ends. Germline V gene lookup returns CDR1 MDHEN and CDR2 SYDVKM. The CDR3 length is 14 residues. In nucleotides, the CDR3 is TGTGCCAGCATCCAGACCCGGAAAAACTATGGCTACACCTTC. Amino acids: CASIQTRKNYGYTF.

In this sample, this clone turned up a few times. This chain links TRBV6-5 with TRBJ1-2; maybe TRBD1 (5 bases). CDR3 length: 15 residues. The ends were cut back, 7 bases at V and 2 bases at J, with 17 bases in the middle. Per the germline V gene, CDR1 is MNHEY and CDR2 is SVGAGI. CDR3 DNA: TGTGCCAGCACCAACGCGGGGCTGTGGAACTATGGCTACACCTTC. Its translation is CASTNAGLWNYGYTF.

The chain recombines TRBV18 with TRBJ2-1; no clear D. Germline values: CDR1 KGHSH, CDR2 LQKENI. V was shortened by 3 bases and J by 6 bases, with 15 bases between the two germline ends. CDR3 size: 15 residues. In DNA form, the CDR3 reads TGTGCCAGCTCACCTGGGCAGACAAACCTCAATGAGCAGTTCTTC. As protein: CASSPGQTNLNEQFF.

The table lists this clone with a few counts. V gene TRBV6-1 combines with J gene TRBJ1-5, with D possibly being TRBD1 (5 bases). Germline loops: CDR1 MNHNS, CDR2 SASEGT. Trimming took off 8 bases at V and 6 bases at J, with 14 bases between the two ends. CDR3 length: 13 residues. This CDR3 is CASRTDNSQPQHF. CDR3 nucleotide sequence: TGTGCCAGCCGGACGGACAACAGTCAGCCCCAGCATTTT.

The chain couples TRBV27 to TRBJ2-3; D remains unclear. This CDR3 comprises 11 residues. Between the trimmed V and J ends, which lost 3 bases and 11 bases, there was a span of 9 bases. Germline V gives CDR1 MNHEY, CDR2 SMNVEV (reference sequence). The CDR3 is CASSFAMMQYF. In DNA form, the CDR3 reads TGTGCCAGCAGTTTCGCGATGATGCAGTATTTT.

This clone was seen a few times. The V call is TRBV6-1, the J call TRBJ2-7; tentatively, D is TRBD1 or TRBD2 (6 bases each). The germline V gene encodes CDR1 MNHNS and CDR2 SASEGT. This CDR3 has 13 residues. Trimming shortened V by 3 bases and J by 12 bases, and 18 bases separated the two germline ends. The DNA of the CDR3 is TGTGCCAGCAGTGATTCCAGGGGAGGAATTAGGTACGTC. Translating gives CASSDSRGGIRYV.

The CDR3 DNA reads TGTGCCAGCAGCCGCCGGACACCTCTGAACACTGAAGCTTTCTTT. It codes for CASSRRTPLNTEAFF. The chain uses TRBV14 and TRBJ1-1; TRBD1 might be the D (5 bases). This CDR3 contains 15 residues. V was trimmed by 4 bases and J by 0 bases, leaving 12 bases between them. CDR1 is SGHDN and CDR2 is FVKESK in the germline V gene.

Concerning this clone: Distinct nucleotide sequences in the sample also encode this CDR3. The chain employs TRBV9 and TRBJ1-5; a possible D gene is TRBD1 (6 bases). V shed 0 bases and J shed 0 bases, with 7 bases lying between them. The CDR3 covers 15 residues. Germline CDR1 reads SGDLS; CDR2 reads YYNGEE. The CDR3 sequence is CASSVAGDSNQPQHF. CDR3 DNA sequence: TGTGCCAGCAGCGTAGCAGGGGATAGCAATCAGCCCCAGCATTTT. The full variable domain, completed using reference TRBV9 and TRBJ1-5, is DSGVTQTPKHLITATGQRVTLRCSPRSGDLSVYWYQQSLDQGLQFLIQYYNGEERAKGNILERFSAQQFPDLHSELNLSSLELGDSALYFCASSVAGDSNQPQHFGDGTRLSIL.

This clone showed up just a few times. The chain links TRBV4-1 to TRBJ2-1; TRBD2 aligns across 13 bases. Losses at the gene ends were 2 bases for V and 8 bases for J; bases not matched to a gene: 3. Germline V lookup: CDR1 MGHRA, CDR2 YSYEKL. This CDR3 region has 15 residues. The CDR3, as DNA: TGCGCCAGCAGCCAACCTGGACTAGCGGGGGATGAGCAGTTCTTC. This sequence encodes CASSQPGLAGDEQFF.

This clone was detected a few times. The germline gene is not matched at one end of the junction; a read error may be the cause. V and J are TRBV29-1 and TRBJ1-2; a weak D match, TRBD1 (6 bases). The CDR3 sequence is 10 residues long. The germline V gene has CDR1 SQVTM and CDR2 ANQGSEA. CDR3 nucleotides: TGCAGCGTTGCACAGGGTGGCTTAGCCTTC. This sequence encodes CSVAQGGLAF.

There are a few counts of this clone. The chain employs TRBV9 and TRBJ2-3; unclear D gene. The CDR3 is 14 amino acids. V lost 0 bases, J lost 4 bases, and 9 bases lay in between. Germline CDR1 and CDR2: SGDLS and YYNGEE. CDR3 in DNA: TGTGCCAGCAGCGTAGTGTCCCCCCCAGATACGCAGTATTTT. This translates into CASSVVSPPDTQYF.

This chain joins TRBV5-1 and TRBJ2-5; D gene ambiguous. V lost 10 bases, J lost 5 bases, and 18 bases lay in between. Germline V gene sequence: CDR1 SGHRS, CDR2 YFSETQ. The CDR3 spans 13 residues. This CDR3 reads CASNSRAGETQYF. CDR3 DNA sequence: TGCGCCTCCAATTCAAGGGCTGGTGAGACCCAGTACTTC.

This rearrangement joins TRBV15 to TRBJ1-2; D is unclear. CDR3 size: 17 residues. V was trimmed by 0 bases and J by 0 bases, leaving 14 bases between them. CDR1 is LNHNV, CDR2 YYDKDF, per germline (reference sequence). CDR3 region: CATSRDRQTTANYGYTF. DNA of the CDR3: TGTGCCACCAGCAGAGATCGCCAGACGACCGCTAACTATGGCTACACCTTC.

Only a few counts were recorded for this clone. This chain joins TRBV13 and TRBJ2-2; D is undetermined. V was cut by 2 bases and J by 5 bases, with 9 bases left in between. The CDR3 extends over 14 amino acids. CDR1 is PRHDT and CDR2 is FYEKMQ in the germline V gene (reference sequence). The CDR3: CASSLSGATGELFF. CDR3 in DNA: TGTGCCAGCAGCTTAAGTGGCGCAACCGGGGAGCTGTTTTTT.

The chain uses TRBV6-5 and TRBJ2-5; D may correspond to TRBD1 or TRBD2 (7 bases each). Germline CDR1 and CDR2: MNHEY and SVGAGI. CDR3 size: 13 residues. V was shortened by 6 bases and J by 6 bases, with 14 bases between the two germline ends. The CDR3 loop reads CASSDREGQTQYF. The CDR3 nucleotides read TGTGCCAGCAGCGACAGGGAGGGCCAGACCCAGTACTTC.

This clone was seen a handful of times. J is TRBJ1-5 and V is TRBV2, with D possibly matching TRBD1 (6 bases). The germline V gene has CDR1 SNHLY and CDR2 FYNNEI. The germline V and J ends were trimmed by 7 bases and 3 bases, with 16 bases remaining between them. The CDR3 runs 15 residues. CDR3: CASNPGGQNNQPQHF. The CDR3 DNA sequence: TGTGCCAGCAATCCTGGGGGCCAAAACAATCAGCCCCAGCATTTT.

This clone has more than one count but fewer than ten. The chain joins TRBV11-3 to TRBJ2-2, with D hard to call. V lost 4 bases to trimming and J lost 6 bases, with 9 bases between them. This CDR3 contains 13 residues. The germline V gene encodes CDR1 SGHNT and CDR2 YENEEA. CDR3 coding DNA: TGTGCCAGCAGCTACGGGCCGGCCGGGGAGCTGTTTTTT. It translates to CASSYGPAGELFF.